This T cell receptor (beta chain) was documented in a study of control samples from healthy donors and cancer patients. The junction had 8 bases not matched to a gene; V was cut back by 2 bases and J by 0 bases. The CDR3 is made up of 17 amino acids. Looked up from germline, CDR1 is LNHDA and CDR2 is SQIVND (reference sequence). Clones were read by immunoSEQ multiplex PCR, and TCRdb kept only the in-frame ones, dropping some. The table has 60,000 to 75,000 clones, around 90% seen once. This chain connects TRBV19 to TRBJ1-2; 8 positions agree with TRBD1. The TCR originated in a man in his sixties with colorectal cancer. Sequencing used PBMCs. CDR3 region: CASSIFWTGSSNYGYTF. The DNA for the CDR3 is TGTGCCAGTAGTATATTCTGGACAGGGTCTTCTAACTATGGCTACACCTTC.